These 32 T cell receptor beta chains share one sample of origin, sequenced in a study of early T cells in non-severe SARS-CoV-2 infection. TCRdb analysed the 5' RACE reads with MiXCR anew, one entry per CDR3 protein. This sample carries approximately 70,000 distinct CDR3 sequences, 4.5% to 6% of them seen once, and the ten largest clones take under 7.5%. Sequencing was performed on whole blood, taken at baseline. Receptor source: an adult who was a healthcare worker with PCR-confirmed SARS-CoV-2 infection or an uninfected control (not recorded which).

The chain links TRBV29-1 to TRBJ1-1; tentatively, D is TRBD1 (5 bases). V was cut by 7 bases and J by 2 bases, with 20 bases left in between. Germline V gene sequence: CDR1 SQVTM, CDR2 ANQGSEA. There are 15 residues in the CDR3. The CDR3 spells CSGSLYTGYNTEAFF. CDR3 nucleotide sequence: TGCAGCGGATCACTTTACACAGGCTACAACACTGAAGCTTTCTTT.

This clonotype has ten or more counts. V is TRBV7-2 and J is TRBJ1-3; D perhaps matches TRBD1 (5 bases). The CDR3 contains 14 residues. Trimming took 5 bases from V and 4 from J, leaving 12 bases between them. Germline assignment: CDR1 SGHTA and CDR2 FQGNSA. The CDR3, as DNA: TGTGCCAGCAGCCAGGGACTTTGGGGAAACACCATATATTTT. Translating gives CASSQGLWGNTIYF.

This clonotype appeared a few times. This chain joins TRBV7-2 and TRBJ2-4; D may be TRBD1 (6 bases). This CDR3 is built from 15 residues. Germline V gene data show CDR1 as SGHTA and CDR2 as FQGNSA. Trimming shortened V by 0 bases and J by 1 base, and 7 bases separated the two germline ends. CDR3 region: CASSLAQGAKNIQYF. In nucleotides, the CDR3 is TGTGCCAGCAGCTTAGCCCAGGGGGCCAAAAACATTCAGTACTTC.

This clonotype occurred a few times. The chain recombines TRBV11-3 with TRBJ2-2; no clear D gene. CDR1 and CDR2 (germline): SGHNT, YENEEA. Trimming pared 2 bases from V and 5 bases from J, leaving 6 bases between. This CDR3 contains 13 residues. The CDR3 region has the DNA TGTGCCAGCAGCTTACGCACAACCGGGGAGCTGTTTTTT. Protein product: CASSLRTTGELFF.

There are many counts of this clonotype. The rearrangement uses TRBV19 and TRBJ2-7; 10 nucleotides line up with TRBD2. Trimming at V came to 6 bases and at J to 3 bases, leaving 8 bases not matched to a gene. Germline V gene sequence: CDR1 LNHDA, CDR2 SQIVND (reference sequence). This CDR3 contains 15 residues. The DNA of the CDR3 is TGTGCCAGTAGGGGTTGGACTAGCGGTGTCTACGAGCAGTACTTC. As protein: CASRGWTSGVYEQYF.

This clonotype has a count of ten or more. The V gene is TRBV11-2, the J gene TRBJ2-7; 7 bases fit TRBD1. Trimming took 4 bases from V and 4 from J; bases not matched to a gene: 7. The CDR3 has 14 residues. CDR1 is SGHAT, CDR2 FQNNGV, per germline. The CDR3 DNA is TGTGCCAGCAGCTCCTACAGGGGTAGTTACGAGCAGTACTTC. Protein sequence: CASSSYRGSYEQYF.

This clonotype was found a few times. This chain uses TRBV6-6 with TRBJ1-5; D is ambiguous. In germline, CDR1 is MNHNY, CDR2 SVGAGI (reference sequence). The CDR3 is 12 residues long. V lost 5 bases, J lost 9 bases, and 11 bases lay in between. The CDR3 loop is CASSTVGRPQHF. The DNA of the CDR3 is TGTGCCAGCAGTACGGTTGGTAGGCCCCAGCATTTT.

This clonotype was seen more than once but under ten times. The chain carries TRBV19 and TRBJ1-2; D is uncertain. This CDR3 region has 17 residues. The V gene lost 3 bases and the J gene lost 2 bases, with 19 bases spanning the gap. CDR1 is LNHDA and CDR2 is SQIVND in the germline V gene (reference sequence). The CDR3 DNA follows: TGTGCCAGTAGTATGGGGATAACCCCCCTACCAAACTATGGCTACACCTTC. Its translation: CASSMGITPLPNYGYTF.

A few counts support this clonotype. This chain joins TRBV7-8 and TRBJ1-5, with D perhaps TRBD1 (6 bases). V was shortened by 5 bases and J by 3 bases, with 11 bases between the two germline ends. Germline-derived CDR1 and CDR2 are SGHVS and FQNEAQ. CDR3 length: 14 residues. In nucleotides, the CDR3 is TGTGCCAGCAGCCGACCAGGGGACAATCAGCCCCAGCATTTT. The encoded protein is CASSRPGDNQPQHF.

This clonotype was observed many times. The gene calls are TRBV3-1 and TRBJ2-1; a possible D gene is TRBD2 (5 bases). The CDR3 extends over 19 amino acids. Germline-derived CDR1 and CDR2 are LGHDT and YNNKEL (reference sequence). V gave up 5 bases and J gave up 0 bases, with 23 bases separating them. This CDR3 is CASSGELLMRRSSYNEQFF. CDR3 in DNA: TGTGCCAGCAGCGGGGAGCTTTTAATGAGGAGGAGCTCCTACAATGAGCAGTTCTTC.

This clonotype was seen repeatedly, ten times or more. The chain recombines TRBV19 with TRBJ1-5; D is unresolved. The CDR3 spans 11 residues. Per germline, CDR1 LNHDA and CDR2 SQIVND (reference sequence). Trimming stripped 1 base from V and 11 bases from J, with 6 bases between. In DNA form, the CDR3 reads TGTGCCAGTAGTATAGCAACAGCCCAGCATTTT. Translation gives CASSIATAQHF. The complete variable domain, with remaining parts taken from reference TRBV19 and TRBJ1-5, reads DGGITQSPKYLFRKEGQNVTLSCEQNLNHDAMYWYRQDPGQGLRLIYYSQIVNDFQKGDIAEGYSVSREKKESFPLTVTSAQKNPTAFYLCASSIATAQHFGDGTRLSIL.

This clonotype has ten or more counts. CDR3 amino acids: CATSREGSPNYNEQFF. The CDR3 coding sequence is TGTGCCACCAGCAGAGAGGGGAGTCCCAATTACAATGAGCAGTTCTTC. This chain uses TRBV15 with TRBJ2-1; D is possibly TRBD2 (5 bases). CDR3 length: 16 amino acids. CDR1 is LNHNV, CDR2 YYDKDF, per germline (reference sequence). V was clipped by 0 bases and J by 4 bases, with 13 bases between them.

In its sample, this clonotype was seen many times. The chain couples TRBV14 to TRBJ1-2; D might be TRBD1 (5 bases). This CDR3 region has 14 residues. V was clipped by 6 bases and J by 2 bases, with 13 bases between them. Germline V lookup: CDR1 SGHDN, CDR2 FVKESK. The CDR3 spells CASSLVGTNYGYTF. Written as DNA, the CDR3 is TGTGCCAGCAGTCTGGTGGGGACGAACTATGGCTACACCTTC.

This clonotype was detected many times. The chain recombines TRBV19 with TRBJ1-5; perhaps TRBD1 as D (5 bases). The germline V gene encodes CDR1 LNHDA and CDR2 SQIVND (reference sequence). The V end was cut by 3 bases, the J end by 5 bases, with 14 bases between. The CDR3 covers 15 residues. In DNA, the CDR3 is TGTGCCAGTAGTATGCCCAGGGAAGACGATCAGCCCCAGCATTTT. It yields the protein CASSMPREDDQPQHF.

This clonotype showed up many times. The rearrangement joins TRBV6-5 to TRBJ1-1, with D hard to call. In germline, CDR1 is MNHEY, CDR2 SVGAGI. The CDR3 consists of 15 residues. V was pared by 10 bases and J by 4 bases, with 22 bases between. For the CDR3, the DNA is TGTGCCACCCAACCCCAGGACCCAAGGCCCACTGAAGCTTTCTTT. Encoded protein: CATQPQDPRPTEAFF.

This clonotype was counted only a few times. The chain has TRBV25-1 and TRBJ2-7; TRBD1 agrees at 10 bases. From germline, CDR1 is MGHDK and CDR2 SYGVNS. The junction had 3 bases not matched to a gene; V was cut back by 7 bases and J by 6 bases. The CDR3 covers 12 residues. The CDR3 reads CASKGQGTEQYF. The CDR3 nucleotides are TGTGCCAGCAAGGGACAGGGGACCGAGCAGTACTTC.

The genes are TRBV4-1 and TRBJ2-7; D might be TRBD1 or TRBD2, each matching 5 bases. Trimming pared 1 base from V and 2 bases from J, leaving 9 bases between. CDR3 size: 14 residues. Germline V CDR1 and CDR2: MGHRA, YSYEKL. CDR3 bases: TGCGCCAGCAGCCAAGTCACGGGACCCTACGAGCAGTACTTC. Protein product: CASSQVTGPYEQYF.

The V gene is TRBV19, the J gene TRBJ2-1, with TRBD2 matching over 10 bases. The V and J ends lost 7 bases and 7 bases, in that order; junction bases with no gene match: 10. Germline assignment: CDR1 LNHDA and CDR2 SQIVND (reference sequence). The length of the CDR3 is 15 residues. This chain's CDR3 is CASNTAGGSSNEQFF. CDR3 sequence (DNA): TGTGCCAGTAACACAGCGGGGGGGTCCTCGAATGAGCAGTTCTTC.

The sample holds many counts of this clonotype. This chain uses TRBV5-1 with TRBJ2-5; D is unclear. V shed 3 bases and J shed 3 bases, with 12 bases lying between them. The germline gives CDR1 SGHRS, CDR2 YFSETQ. This CDR3 has 14 amino acids. The DNA of the CDR3 is TGCGCCAGCAGCTCGGATGGGTTTAAAGAGACCCAGTACTTC. This gives the protein CASSSDGFKETQYF.

In its sample, this clonotype was seen many times. The rearrangement uses TRBV6-5 and TRBJ1-4, with D unresolved. V was cut by 6 bases and J by 8 bases, with 19 bases left in between. Looked up from germline, CDR1 is MNHEY and CDR2 is SVGAGI. This CDR3 has 15 residues. CDR3 sequence: CASRHITLVDEKLFF. The CDR3 DNA reads as TGTGCCAGCAGGCATATTACTCTGGTAGACGAAAAACTGTTTTTT.

This clonotype came up many times. The chain is built from TRBV7-6 and TRBJ2-1; TRBD1 might be the D (6 bases). Per germline, CDR1 SGHVS and CDR2 FNYEAQ. CDR3 length: 14 residues. Trimming left V 5 bases short and J 4 bases short, with 12 bases between. The CDR3 DNA reads TGTGCCAGCAGCAGAACAGGGTCGTACAATGAGCAGTTCTTC. Translated: CASSRTGSYNEQFF.

This clonotype has at least ten counts. This chain uses TRBV20-1 with TRBJ1-3; D is unresolved. Germline V gene sequence: CDR1 DFQATT, CDR2 SNEGSKA (reference sequence). Trimming took off 1 base at V and 2 bases at J, with 3 bases between the two ends. This CDR3 is 12 amino acids long. For the CDR3, the DNA is TGCAGTGCTAGAGTCCCTGGAAACACCATATATTTT. Protein product: CSARVPGNTIYF.

This clonotype came up many times. V and J are TRBV5-1 and TRBJ2-3; a possible D gene is TRBD2 (5 bases). Trimming removed 7 bases from V and 3 bases from J, with 15 bases in between. The CDR3 sequence is 14 residues long. Looked up from germline, CDR1 is SGHRS and CDR2 is YFSETQ. CDR3 amino acids: CASVERRGTDTQYF. The DNA of the CDR3 is TGCGCCAGCGTAGAAAGGAGAGGGACAGATACGCAGTATTTT.

This clonotype was recorded at least ten times. The CDR3 bases are TGCGCCAGCAGCCCTCCCCTAGGGAGTGGCTACACCTTC. It codes for CASSPPLGSGYTF. The chain employs TRBV5-1 and TRBJ1-2; no clear D. The CDR3 is 13 amino acids. Germline CDR1 is SGHRS and CDR2 is YFSETQ. Trimming cost V 4 bases and J 7 bases, with 14 bases left between them.

This clonotype showed up many times. This rearrangement joins TRBV12-3 or TRBV12-4 to TRBJ2-1, with D tentatively TRBD1 (5 bases). With 6 bases removed from V and 5 bases from J, the gap between germline ends came to 11 bases. The CDR3 totals 13 residues. CDR3 amino acids: CASSPGRDNEQFF. In DNA form, the CDR3 reads TGTGCCAGCAGCCCAGGGCGAGACAATGAGCAGTTCTTC.

This clonotype was detected many times. V gene TRBV18 combines with J gene TRBJ2-5; a weak D match, TRBD1 (5 bases). V dropped 6 bases and J dropped 2 bases, with 16 bases sitting between them. The CDR3 consists of 15 residues. The germline gives CDR1 KGHSH, CDR2 LQKENI. The CDR3 sequence: CASSLDRQSQETQYF. The CDR3 coding sequence is TGTGCCAGCTCGCTCGATCGACAGAGTCAAGAGACCCAGTACTTC.

This clonotype was seen at least ten times. The chain joins TRBV6-6 to TRBJ2-7, with D perhaps assigned TRBD1 or TRBD2 (5 bases each). The CDR3 contains 16 residues. V was pared by 0 bases and J by 4 bases, with 16 bases between. Germline CDR1 is MNHNY and CDR2 is SVGAGI (reference sequence). Written as DNA, the CDR3 is TGTGCCAGCAGTTACTCGCGCCGGGACCTCTCTTACGAGCAGTACTTC. Translated: CASSYSRRDLSYEQYF.

There are a few counts of this clonotype. The chain carries TRBV9 and TRBJ2-2; 8 nucleotides line up with TRBD1. CDR3 size: 16 residues. V lost 3 bases to trimming and J lost 2 bases; unmatched junction nucleotides: 6. Germline V CDR1 and CDR2: SGDLS, YYNGEE. The CDR3 region has the DNA TGTGCCAGCAGCGCAAGGGACAGGCCAAACACCGGGGAGCTGTTTTTT. It codes for CASSARDRPNTGELFF.

The V call is TRBV21-1, the J call TRBJ2-3; TRBD1 reflects the table's D call only, with no check against the DNA. TRBV21-1 counts as a pseudogene. The CDR3 is 17 amino acids. The CDR3 region has the DNA TGTGCCAGCAGCGGGGACGGAGTCTCGGCTAGCACAGATACGCAGTATTTT. Residues: CASSGDGVSASTDTQYF.

This clonotype has a count of ten or more. J is TRBJ2-3 and V is TRBV6-6, with no clear D. The germline gives CDR1 MNHNY, CDR2 SVGAGI (reference sequence). Trimming pared 8 bases from V and 10 bases from J, leaving 10 bases between. The length of the CDR3 is 10 residues. CDR3 DNA sequence: TGTGCCAGCCGGAGTTACGCGCAGTATTTT. This gives the protein CASRSYAQYF.

This clonotype was recorded at least ten times. The chain uses TRBV19 and TRBJ1-1; D is undetermined. Trimming took off 8 bases at V and 7 bases at J, with 20 bases between the two ends. CDR3 length equals 14 residues. Germline V gene data show CDR1 as LNHDA and CDR2 as SQIVND (reference sequence). The DNA of the CDR3 is TGTGCCAGTTCCCCTTTCGCAGCGACGGGTGAAGCTTTCTTT. It is translated as CASSPFAATGEAFF. The variable domain in full, with the rest retrieved from reference TRBV19 and TRBJ1-1, is DGGITQSPKYLFRKEGQNVTLSCEQNLNHDAMYWYRQDPGQGLRLIYYSQIVNDFQKGDIAEGYSVSREKKESFPLTVTSAQKNPTAFYLCASSPFAATGEAFFGQGTRLTVV.

This clonotype occurred many times. The DNA of the CDR3 is TGTGCCAGCAGTTACTCGGGAGGGGGCTACGAGCAGTACTTC. Its protein is CASSYSGGGYEQYF. The V gene is TRBV6-6, the J gene TRBJ2-7; the D gene is possibly TRBD2 (7 bases). With 0 bases removed from V and 3 bases from J, the gap between germline ends came to 9 bases. The CDR3 totals 14 residues. CDR1 MNHNY and CDR2 SVGAGI come from the germline V gene (reference sequence).